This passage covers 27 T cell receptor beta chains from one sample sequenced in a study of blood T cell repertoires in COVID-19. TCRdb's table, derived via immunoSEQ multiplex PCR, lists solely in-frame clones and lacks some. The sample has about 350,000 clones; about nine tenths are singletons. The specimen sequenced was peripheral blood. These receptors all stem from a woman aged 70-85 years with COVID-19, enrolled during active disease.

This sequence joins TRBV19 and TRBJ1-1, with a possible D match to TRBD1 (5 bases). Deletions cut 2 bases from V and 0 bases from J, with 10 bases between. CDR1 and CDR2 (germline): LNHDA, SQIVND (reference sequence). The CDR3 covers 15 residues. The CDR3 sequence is CASSILAGMNTEAFF. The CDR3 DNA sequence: TGTGCCAGTAGTATACTGGCAGGGATGAACACTGAAGCTTTCTTT.

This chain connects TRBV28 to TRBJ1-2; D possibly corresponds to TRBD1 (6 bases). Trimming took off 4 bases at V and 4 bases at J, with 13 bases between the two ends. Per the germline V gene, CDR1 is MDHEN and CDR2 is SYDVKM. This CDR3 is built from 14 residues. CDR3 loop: CASSSLGGVYGYTF. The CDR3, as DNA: TGTGCCAGCAGTTCCCTAGGGGGAGTCTATGGCTACACCTTC.

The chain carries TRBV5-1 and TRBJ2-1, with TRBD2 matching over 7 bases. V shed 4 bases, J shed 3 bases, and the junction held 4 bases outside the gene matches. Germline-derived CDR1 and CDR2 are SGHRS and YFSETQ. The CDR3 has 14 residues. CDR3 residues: CASSGGLFYNEQFF. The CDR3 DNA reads TGCGCCAGCAGCGGGGGACTATTCTACAATGAGCAGTTCTTC.

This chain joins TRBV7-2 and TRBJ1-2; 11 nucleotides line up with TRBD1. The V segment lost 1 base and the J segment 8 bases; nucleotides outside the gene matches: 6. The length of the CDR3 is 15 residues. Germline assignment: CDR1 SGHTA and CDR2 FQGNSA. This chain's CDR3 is CASSLDMDRGQGYTF. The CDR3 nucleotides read TGTGCCAGCAGCTTAGATATGGACAGGGGGCAAGGCTACACCTTC.

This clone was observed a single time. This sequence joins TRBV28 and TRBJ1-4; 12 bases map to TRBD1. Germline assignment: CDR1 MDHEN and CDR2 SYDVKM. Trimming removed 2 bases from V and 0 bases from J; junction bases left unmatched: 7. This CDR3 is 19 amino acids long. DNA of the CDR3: TGTGCCAGCAGTTTAGGGGACAGGGGGCGGGGTGCAACTAATGAAAAACTGTTTTTT. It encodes CASSLGDRGRGATNEKLFF. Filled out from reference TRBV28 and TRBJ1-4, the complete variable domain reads DVKVTQSSRYLVKRTGEKVFLECVQDMDHENMFWYRQDPGLGLRLIYFSYDVKMKEKGDIPEGYSVSREKKERFSLILESASTNQTSMYLCASSLGDRGRGATNEKLFFGSGTQLSVL.

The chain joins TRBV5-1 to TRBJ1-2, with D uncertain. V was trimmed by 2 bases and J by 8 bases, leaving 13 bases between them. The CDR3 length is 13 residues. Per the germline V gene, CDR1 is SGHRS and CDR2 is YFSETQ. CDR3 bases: TGCGCCAGCAGCTTTGCCGGGTCGGGAGGCTACACCTTC. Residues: CASSFAGSGGYTF.

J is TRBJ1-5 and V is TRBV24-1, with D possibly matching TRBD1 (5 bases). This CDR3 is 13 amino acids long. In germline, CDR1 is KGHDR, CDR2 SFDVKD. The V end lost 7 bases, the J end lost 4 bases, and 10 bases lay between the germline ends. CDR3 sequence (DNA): TGTGCCACCAGGGAGGGGCCAAATCAGCCCCAGCATTTT. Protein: CATREGPNQPQHF.

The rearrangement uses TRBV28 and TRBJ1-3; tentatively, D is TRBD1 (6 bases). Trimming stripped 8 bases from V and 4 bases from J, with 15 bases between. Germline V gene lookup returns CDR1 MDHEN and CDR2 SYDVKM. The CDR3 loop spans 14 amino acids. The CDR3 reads CASGAGGSGNTIYF. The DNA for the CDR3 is TGTGCCAGCGGTGCGGGGGGCAGCGGAAACACCATATATTTT.

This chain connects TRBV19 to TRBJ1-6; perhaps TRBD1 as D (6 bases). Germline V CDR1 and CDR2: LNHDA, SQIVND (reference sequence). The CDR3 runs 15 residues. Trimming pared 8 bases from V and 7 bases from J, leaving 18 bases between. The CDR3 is CASREIWDTNSPLHF. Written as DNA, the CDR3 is TGTGCCAGTCGAGAAATATGGGACACCAATTCACCCCTCCACTTT.

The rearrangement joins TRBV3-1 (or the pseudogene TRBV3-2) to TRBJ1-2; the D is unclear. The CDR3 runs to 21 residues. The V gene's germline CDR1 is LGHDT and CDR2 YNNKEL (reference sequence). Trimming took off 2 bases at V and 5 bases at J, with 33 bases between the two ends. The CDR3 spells CASSQPSPPEAIPLNWYGYTF. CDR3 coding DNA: TGTGCCAGCAGCCAACCTTCTCCACCCGAAGCAATACCCTTGAATTGGTATGGCTACACCTTC.

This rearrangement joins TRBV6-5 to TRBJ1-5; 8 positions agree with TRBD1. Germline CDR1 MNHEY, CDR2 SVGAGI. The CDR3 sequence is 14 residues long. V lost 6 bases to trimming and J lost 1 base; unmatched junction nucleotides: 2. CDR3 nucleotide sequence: TGTGCCAGCAGCCAGGGGGCGAGCAATCAGCCCCAGCATTTT. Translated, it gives CASSQGASNQPQHF.

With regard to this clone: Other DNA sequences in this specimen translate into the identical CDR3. DNA for the CDR3: TGTGCCAGCAGCTTGGCAGGGTATGGCTACACCTTC. It codes for CASSLAGYGYTF. The rearrangement links TRBV5-6 to TRBJ1-2, with D tentatively TRBD1 (5 bases). The germline V and J ends were trimmed by 0 bases and 5 bases, with 5 bases remaining between them. The germline V gene encodes CDR1 SGHDT and CDR2 YYEEEE. The CDR3 is 12 amino acids.

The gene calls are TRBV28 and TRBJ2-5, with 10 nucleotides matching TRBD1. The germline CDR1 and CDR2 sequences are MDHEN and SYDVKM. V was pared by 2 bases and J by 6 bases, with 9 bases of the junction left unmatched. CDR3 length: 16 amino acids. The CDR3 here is CASSLDRTGGEKTQYF. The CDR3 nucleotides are TGTGCCAGCAGTTTAGACCGGACAGGGGGAGAGAAGACCCAGTACTTC.

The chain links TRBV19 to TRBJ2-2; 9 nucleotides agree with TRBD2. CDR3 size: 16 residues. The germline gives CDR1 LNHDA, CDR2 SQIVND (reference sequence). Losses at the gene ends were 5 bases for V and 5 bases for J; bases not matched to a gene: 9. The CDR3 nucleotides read TGTGCCAGTAGTTGGAGTAGCGGGGGTAGGACCGGGGAGCTGTTTTTT. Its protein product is CASSWSSGGRTGELFF.

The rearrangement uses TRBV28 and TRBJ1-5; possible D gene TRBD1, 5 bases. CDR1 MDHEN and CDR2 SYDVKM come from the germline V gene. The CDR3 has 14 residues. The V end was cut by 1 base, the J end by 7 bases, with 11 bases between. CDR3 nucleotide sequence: TGTGCCAGCAGTTTATCAGGGTACGAGCAGCCCCAGCATTTT. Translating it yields CASSLSGYEQPQHF. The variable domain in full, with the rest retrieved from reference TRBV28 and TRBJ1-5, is DVKVTQSSRYLVKRTGEKVFLECVQDMDHENMFWYRQDPGLGLRLIYFSYDVKMKEKGDIPEGYSVSREKKERFSLILESASTNQTSMYLCASSLSGYEQPQHFGDGTRLSIL.

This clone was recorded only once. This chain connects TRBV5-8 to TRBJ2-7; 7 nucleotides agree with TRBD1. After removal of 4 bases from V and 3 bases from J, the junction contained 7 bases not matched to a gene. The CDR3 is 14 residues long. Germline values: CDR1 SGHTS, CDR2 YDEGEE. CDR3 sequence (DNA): TGTGCCAGCAGCCCCTACAGGGGAATCTACGAGCAGTACTTC. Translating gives CASSPYRGIYEQYF.

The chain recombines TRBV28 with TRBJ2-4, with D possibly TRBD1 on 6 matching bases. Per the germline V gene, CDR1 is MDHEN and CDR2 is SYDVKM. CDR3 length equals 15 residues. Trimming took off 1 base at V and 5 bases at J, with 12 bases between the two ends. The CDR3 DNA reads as TGTGCCAGCAGTTTATACAGGGACCAGGAAAACATTCAGTACTTC. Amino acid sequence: CASSLYRDQENIQYF.

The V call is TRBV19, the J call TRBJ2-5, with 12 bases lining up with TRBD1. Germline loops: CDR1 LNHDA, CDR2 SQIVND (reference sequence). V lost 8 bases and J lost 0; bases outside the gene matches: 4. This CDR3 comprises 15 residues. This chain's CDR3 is CASRRDRGHQETQYF. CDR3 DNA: TGTGCCAGTCGCCGGGACAGGGGGCACCAAGAGACCCAGTACTTC.

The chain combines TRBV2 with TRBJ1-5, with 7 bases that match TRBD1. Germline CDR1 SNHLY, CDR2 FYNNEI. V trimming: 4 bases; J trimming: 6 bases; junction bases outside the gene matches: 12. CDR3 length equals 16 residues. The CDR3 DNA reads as TGTGCCAGCAGTGTAAACTTTGTGGACAGGCTTCAGCCCCAGCATTTT. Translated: CASSVNFVDRLQPQHF.

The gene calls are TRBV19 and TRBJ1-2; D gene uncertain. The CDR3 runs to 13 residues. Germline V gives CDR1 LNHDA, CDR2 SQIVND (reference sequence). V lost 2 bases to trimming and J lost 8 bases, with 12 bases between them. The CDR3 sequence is CASSIRAGGGYTF. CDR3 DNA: TGTGCCAGTAGTATAAGGGCAGGAGGAGGCTACACCTTC.

Written as DNA, the CDR3 is TGTGCCAGCAGTTTTTTTGGGCCCGGAGGCTACACCTTC. The encoded protein is CASSFFGPGGYTF. The rearrangement joins TRBV12-3 or TRBV12-4 to TRBJ1-2, with D hard to call. V lost 3 bases, J lost 8 bases, and 13 bases lay in between. The CDR3 covers 13 residues.

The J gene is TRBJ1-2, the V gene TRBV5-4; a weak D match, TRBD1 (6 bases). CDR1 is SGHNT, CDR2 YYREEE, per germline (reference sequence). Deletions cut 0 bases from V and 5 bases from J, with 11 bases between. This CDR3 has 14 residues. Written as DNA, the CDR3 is TGTGCCAGCAGCTTGGACAGGGACGGGTATGGCTACACCTTC. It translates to CASSLDRDGYGYTF.

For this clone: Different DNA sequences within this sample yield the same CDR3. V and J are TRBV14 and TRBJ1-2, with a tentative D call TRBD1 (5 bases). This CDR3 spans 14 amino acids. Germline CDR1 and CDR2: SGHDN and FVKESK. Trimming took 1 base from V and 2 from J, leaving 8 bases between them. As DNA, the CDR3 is TGTGCCAGCAGCCAAGTTGGGGGGAACTATGGCTACACCTTC. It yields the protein CASSQVGGNYGYTF.

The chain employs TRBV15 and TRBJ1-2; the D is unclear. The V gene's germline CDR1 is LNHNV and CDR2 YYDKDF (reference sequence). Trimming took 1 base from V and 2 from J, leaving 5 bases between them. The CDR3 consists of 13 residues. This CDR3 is CATSRGENYGYTF. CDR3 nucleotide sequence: TGTGCCACCAGCAGAGGTGAGAACTATGGCTACACCTTC.

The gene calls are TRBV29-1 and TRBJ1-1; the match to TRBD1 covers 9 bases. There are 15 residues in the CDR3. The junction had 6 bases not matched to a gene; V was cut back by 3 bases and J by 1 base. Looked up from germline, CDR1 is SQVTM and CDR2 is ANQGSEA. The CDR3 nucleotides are TGCAGCGTTGACGCGACAGGGGGACGGAACACTGAAGCTTTCTTT. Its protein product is CSVDATGGRNTEAFF.

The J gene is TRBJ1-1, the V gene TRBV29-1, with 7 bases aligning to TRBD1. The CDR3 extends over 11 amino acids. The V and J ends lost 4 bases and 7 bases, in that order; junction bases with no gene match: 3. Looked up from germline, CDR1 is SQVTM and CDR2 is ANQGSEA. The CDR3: CSVVRGSEAFF. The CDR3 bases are TGCAGCGTTGTCAGGGGGAGTGAAGCTTTCTTT.

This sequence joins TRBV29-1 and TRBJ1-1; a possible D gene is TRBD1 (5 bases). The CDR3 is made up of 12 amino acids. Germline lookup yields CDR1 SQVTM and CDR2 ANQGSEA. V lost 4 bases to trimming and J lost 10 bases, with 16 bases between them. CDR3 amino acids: CSVGGTGGIAFF. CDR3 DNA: TGCAGCGTTGGAGGGACGGGAGGGATAGCTTTCTTT.